The next 14 T cell receptor beta chains were all read from a single sample in a study of blood T cell repertoires in COVID-19 (dated by TCRdb to 2020 to 2022). Library preparation was by the immunoSEQ multiplex PCR assay. Sourced from immuneACCESS, this table was stored by TCRdb with only in-frame sequences that have V and J called. A share of the clones is absent; for the studies checked, an unresolved V gene accounts for under half, and the remainder has no known explanation. The sample contains approximately 150,000 clones, more than 75% of them found a single time. The top ten constitute roughly 2.4% of the sample. The sample taken for sequencing was peripheral blood. The receptor set was obtained from a woman aged 80 or over with COVID-19, enrolled during active disease.

This chain connects TRBV5-1 to TRBJ2-3, with TRBD1 matching over 8 bases. Germline values: CDR1 SGHRS, CDR2 YFSETQ. The V and J ends lost 0 bases and 0 bases, in that order; junction bases with no gene match: 9. The CDR3 covers 18 residues. DNA of the CDR3: TGCGCCAGCAGCTTGGCCCCCGGGACAGGTCTTAGCACAGATACGCAGTATTTT. Its translation is CASSLAPGTGLSTDTQYF.

This chain connects TRBV12-3 or TRBV12-4 to TRBJ1-5, with 8 positions matching TRBD1. With V trimmed by 6 bases and J by 11 bases, 6 bases remained unmatched. CDR3 length equals 12 residues. As DNA, the CDR3 is TGTGCCAGCAGGACAGGGGCGGCAGCCCAGCATTTT. It specifies CASRTGAAAQHF.

The V and J genes are TRBV7-2 and TRBJ2-7; no reliable D call. Trimming stripped 5 bases from V and 4 bases from J, with 12 bases between. The germline V gene has CDR1 SGHTA and CDR2 FQGNSA. The CDR3 is made up of 13 amino acids. The CDR3 DNA follows: TGTGCCAGCAGCCCCAGGATGATATACGAGCAGTACTTC. Its translation: CASSPRMIYEQYF.

The V call is TRBV12-3 or TRBV12-4, the J call TRBJ1-1, with a tentative D call TRBD1 (6 bases). Trimming left V 6 bases short and J 2 bases short, with 10 bases between. The CDR3 runs to 13 residues. CDR3 sequence (DNA): TGTGCCAGCAGCTACAGGGCCAACACTGAAGCTTTCTTT. It codes for CASSYRANTEAFF.

V and J are TRBV23-1 and TRBJ2-7; 14 nucleotides match TRBD2. TRBV23-1 falls under the ORF class, with uncertain function. CDR3 size: 16 residues. V lost 11 bases to trimming and J lost 5 bases; unmatched junction nucleotides: 14. CDR3 nucleotides: TGCGCCTTCGTCCCGGGGACTAGCGGGAGCGGTCACGAGCAGTACTTC. It is translated as CAFVPGTSGSGHEQYF.

The rearrangement links TRBV27 to TRBJ1-2; D gene ambiguous. V lost 6 bases and J lost 4, with 9 bases in between. CDR1 is MNHEY, CDR2 SMNVEV, per germline (reference sequence). The CDR3 runs to 12 residues. The CDR3 nucleotides read TGTGCCAGCAGCTGGAGGTTCTATGGCTACACCTTC. It specifies CASSWRFYGYTF.

This clone was picked up one time. The chain links TRBV6-5 to TRBJ2-7; TRBD2 might be the D (6 bases). Looked up from germline, CDR1 is MNHEY and CDR2 is SVGAGI. V was trimmed by 0 bases and J by 2 bases, leaving 14 bases between them. The CDR3 spans 16 residues. The CDR3 here is CASSYSTAGQAYEQYF. The DNA for the CDR3 is TGTGCCAGCAGTTACTCGACCGCGGGGCAGGCCTACGAGCAGTACTTC.

The chain carries TRBV6-5 and TRBJ1-2; D is unresolved. There are 13 residues in the CDR3. The V end lost 5 bases, the J end lost 8 bases, and 15 bases lay between the germline ends. Germline CDR1 MNHEY, CDR2 SVGAGI. The CDR3 reads CASSTDGGAGYTF. The CDR3 nucleotides read TGTGCCAGCAGTACCGACGGAGGCGCCGGCTACACCTTC.

This clone is a singleton in its sample. This chain joins TRBV2 and TRBJ1-2; possibly TRBD1 for D (5 bases). V was trimmed by 3 bases and J by 4 bases, leaving 12 bases between them. The CDR3 has 14 residues. Looked up from germline, CDR1 is SNHLY and CDR2 is FYNNEI. DNA for the CDR3: TGTGCCAGCAGTGAGCGGGGGGGAACCTATGGCTACACCTTC. This encodes CASSERGGTYGYTF.

This rearrangement joins TRBV28 to TRBJ1-4; 7 nucleotides agree with TRBD1. Germline V gives CDR1 MDHEN, CDR2 SYDVKM. The CDR3 is made up of 15 amino acids. J was trimmed by 5 bases and V by 3 bases; bases with no gene match: 6. The CDR3 bases are TGTGCCAGCAGTTTCTCGGGACAGCGGAATGAAAAACTGTTTTTT. Translating gives CASSFSGQRNEKLFF.

The CDR3 loop reads CASSLAWWATGVEKLFF. The CDR3 DNA follows: TGTGCCAGCAGTTTGGCGTGGTGGGCCACAGGGGTTGAAAAACTGTTTTTT. V usage is TRBV14 and J usage is TRBJ1-4; 7 nucleotides align to TRBD1. V shed 6 bases and J 7 bases; nucleotides not matched to a gene: 17. The CDR3 runs 17 residues. Germline loops: CDR1 SGHDN, CDR2 FVKESK.

The chain has TRBV3-1 (or the pseudogene TRBV3-2) and TRBJ2-3; 7 positions match TRBD2. The CDR3 totals 16 residues. Germline V gives CDR1 LGHDT, CDR2 YNNKEL (reference sequence). Losses at the gene ends were 4 bases for V and 7 bases for J; bases not matched to a gene: 14. This CDR3 is CASSRSSSGPRHTQYF. CDR3 coding DNA: TGTGCCAGCAGCCGATCTTCTAGCGGCCCCCGACATACGCAGTATTTT.

Note on this clone: The junction shows a germline mismatch at one end, possibly a read error. The chain is built from TRBV2 and TRBJ1-6; D gene unclear. Germline CDR1 is SNHLY and CDR2 is FYNNEI. CDR3 length: 13 residues. This CDR3 reads CASSESYTSPLHF. The CDR3 DNA reads TGTGCCAGCAGTGAAAGCTATACTTCACCCCTCCACTTT. Based on the CDR3 plus reference TRBV2 and TRBJ1-6, the full variable domain is EPEVTQTPSHQVTQMGQEVILRCVPISNHLYFYWYRQILGQKVEFLVSFYNNEISEKSEIFDDQFSVERPDGSNFTLKIRSTKLEDSAMYFCASSESYTSPLHFGNGTRLTVT.

V usage is TRBV4-3 and J usage is TRBJ2-3; tentative D call: TRBD1 (6 bases). The CDR3 totals 15 residues. V lost 1 base, J lost 3 bases, and 11 bases lay in between. Germline V gene lookup returns CDR1 LGHNA and CDR2 YSLEER. The CDR3: CASSQGAGVTDTQYF. The CDR3 nucleotides are TGCGCCAGCAGCCAAGGGGCAGGGGTTACAGATACGCAGTATTTT.